This T cell receptor (beta chain) was captured in a study of T cell changes during pregnancy in multiple sclerosis. Data came from immunoSEQ multiplex PCR; TCRdb stores just in-frame clones and leaves some out. The sample includes fewer than 90,000 clones, 80% to 95% seen only once; the top ten take roughly 0.94%. The TCR was taken from a female donor with multiple sclerosis, enrolled in a pregnancy study. Sequenced here: peripheral blood, sampled in the first trimester of pregnancy.

CDR3 sequence (DNA): TGTGCCAGCAGTGGGGGCAGGGGGCGCCCCCGATACGAGCAGTACTTC. The encoded protein is CASSGGRGRPRYEQYF. The gene calls are TRBV27 and TRBJ2-7; 8 bases map to TRBD1. J was trimmed by 4 bases and V by 5 bases; bases with no gene match: 13. Germline V gene data show CDR1 as MNHEY and CDR2 as SMNVEV (reference sequence). This CDR3 is 16 amino acids long.